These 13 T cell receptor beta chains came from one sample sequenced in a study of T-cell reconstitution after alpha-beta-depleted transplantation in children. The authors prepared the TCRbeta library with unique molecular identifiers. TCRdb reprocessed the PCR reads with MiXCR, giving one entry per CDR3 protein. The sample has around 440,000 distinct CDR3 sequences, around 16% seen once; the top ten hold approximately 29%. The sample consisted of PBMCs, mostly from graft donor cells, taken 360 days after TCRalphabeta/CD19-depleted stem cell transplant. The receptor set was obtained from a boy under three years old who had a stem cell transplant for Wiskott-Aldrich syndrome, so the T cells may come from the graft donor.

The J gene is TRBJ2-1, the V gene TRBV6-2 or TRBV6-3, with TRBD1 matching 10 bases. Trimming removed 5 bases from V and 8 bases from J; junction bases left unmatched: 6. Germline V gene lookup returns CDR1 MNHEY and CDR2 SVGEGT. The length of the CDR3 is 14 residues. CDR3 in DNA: TGTGCCAGCAGTCGGGACAGGGGTGTTTATGAGCAGTTCTTC. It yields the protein CASSRDRGVYEQFF.

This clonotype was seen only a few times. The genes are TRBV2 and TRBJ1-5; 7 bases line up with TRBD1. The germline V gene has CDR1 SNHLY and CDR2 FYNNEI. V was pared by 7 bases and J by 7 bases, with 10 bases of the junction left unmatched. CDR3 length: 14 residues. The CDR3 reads CASTQGQLRQPQHF. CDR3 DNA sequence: TGTGCCAGCACACAGGGACAGCTTAGACAGCCCCAGCATTTT.

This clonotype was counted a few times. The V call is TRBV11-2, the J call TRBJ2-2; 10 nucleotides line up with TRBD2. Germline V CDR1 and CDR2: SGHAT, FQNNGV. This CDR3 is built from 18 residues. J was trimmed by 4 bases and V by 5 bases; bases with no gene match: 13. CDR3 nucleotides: TGTGCCAGCAGCGTAGTGGCTAGCGGGAGATTGAGCACCGGGGAGCTGTTTTTT. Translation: CASSVVASGRLSTGELFF.

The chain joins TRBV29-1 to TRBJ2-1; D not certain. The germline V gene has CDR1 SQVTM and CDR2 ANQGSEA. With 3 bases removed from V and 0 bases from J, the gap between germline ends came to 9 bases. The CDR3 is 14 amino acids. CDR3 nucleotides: TGCAGCGTTGATCGCGTTCTCTCCTACAATGAGCAGTTCTTC. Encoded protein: CSVDRVLSYNEQFF.

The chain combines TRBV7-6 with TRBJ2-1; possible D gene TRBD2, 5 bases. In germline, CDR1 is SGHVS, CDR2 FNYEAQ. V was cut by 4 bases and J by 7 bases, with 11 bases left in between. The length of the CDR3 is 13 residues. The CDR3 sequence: CASSSGLQNEQFF. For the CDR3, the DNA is TGTGCCAGCAGCTCAGGACTTCAAAATGAGCAGTTCTTC.

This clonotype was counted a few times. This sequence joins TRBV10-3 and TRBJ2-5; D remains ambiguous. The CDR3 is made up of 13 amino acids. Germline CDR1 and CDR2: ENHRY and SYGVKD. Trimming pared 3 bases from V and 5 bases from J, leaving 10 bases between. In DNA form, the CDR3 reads TGTGCCATCAGTGACCGGCCGTTCGAGACCCAGTACTTC. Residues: CAISDRPFETQYF.

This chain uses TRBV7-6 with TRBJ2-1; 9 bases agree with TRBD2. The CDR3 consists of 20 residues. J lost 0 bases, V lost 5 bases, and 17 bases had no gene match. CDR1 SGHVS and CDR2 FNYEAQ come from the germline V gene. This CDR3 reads CASSPKPGLAVESSYNEQFF. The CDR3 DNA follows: TGTGCCAGCAGCCCCAAACCGGGACTAGCTGTGGAGAGCTCCTACAATGAGCAGTTCTTC.

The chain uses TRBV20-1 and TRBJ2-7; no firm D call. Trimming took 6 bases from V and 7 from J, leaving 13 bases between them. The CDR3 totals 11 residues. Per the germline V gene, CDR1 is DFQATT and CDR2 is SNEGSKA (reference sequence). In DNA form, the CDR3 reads TGCAGTGCCTCGGACGCTAGGGAGCAGTACTTC. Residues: CSASDAREQYF.

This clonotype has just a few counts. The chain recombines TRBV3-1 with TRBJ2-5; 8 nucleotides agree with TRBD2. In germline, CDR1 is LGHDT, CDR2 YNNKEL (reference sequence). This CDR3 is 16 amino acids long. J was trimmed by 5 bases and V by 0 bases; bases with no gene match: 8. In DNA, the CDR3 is TGTGCCAGCAGCCAAGATCTGAGCGGGAGAGGGGAGACCCAGTACTTC. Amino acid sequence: CASSQDLSGRGETQYF.

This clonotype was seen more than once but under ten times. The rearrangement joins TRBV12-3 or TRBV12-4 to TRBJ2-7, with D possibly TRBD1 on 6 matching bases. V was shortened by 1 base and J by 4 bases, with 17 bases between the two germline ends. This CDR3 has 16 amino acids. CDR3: CASSLDRVGRGYEQYF. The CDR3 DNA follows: TGTGCCAGCAGTTTAGACAGGGTGGGCCGTGGGTACGAGCAGTACTTC.

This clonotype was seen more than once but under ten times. The CDR3 DNA sequence: TGTGCCAGCAGCTCTGTCGGGACAGACGATGCCAAAAACATTCAGTACTTC. Protein product: CASSSVGTDDAKNIQYF. The rearrangement links TRBV7-2 to TRBJ2-4, with TRBD1 matching over 7 bases. Per the germline V gene, CDR1 is SGHTA and CDR2 is FQGNSA. J gave up 1 base and V 4 bases, and 10 bases lay outside the gene matches. CDR3 length: 17 residues.

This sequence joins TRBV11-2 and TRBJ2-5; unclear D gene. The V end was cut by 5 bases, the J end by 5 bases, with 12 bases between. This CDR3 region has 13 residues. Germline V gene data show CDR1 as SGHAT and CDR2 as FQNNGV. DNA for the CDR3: TGTGCCAGCAGCCTAAACAGCCTGGAGACCCAGTACTTC. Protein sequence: CASSLNSLETQYF.

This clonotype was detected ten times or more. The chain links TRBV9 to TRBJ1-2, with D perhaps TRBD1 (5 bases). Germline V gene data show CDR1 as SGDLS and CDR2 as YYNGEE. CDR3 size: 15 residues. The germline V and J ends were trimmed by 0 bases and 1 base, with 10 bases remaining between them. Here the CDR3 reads CASSVDARGNYGYTF. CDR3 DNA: TGTGCCAGCAGCGTAGACGCGAGGGGTAACTATGGCTACACCTTC.